The sequence of this T cell receptor (beta chain) was determined in a study of cytomegalovirus exposure and HLA in healthy donors. Study-wide results and caveats: Most likely, a cluster of highly shared sequence variants arose as a sequencing artifact.

To note about this clone: The antigen remains undetermined.

The CDR3 has 16 residues. The ends were cut back, 1 base at V and 0 bases at J, with 12 bases in the middle. Germline V gene sequence: CDR1 MGHRA, CDR2 YSYEKL. A multiplex PCR was run with 60 Vbeta primers and 13 Jbeta primers. Some clones are missing from TCRdb's copy, which holds only in-frame ones; the method was immunoSEQ multiplex PCR. The table lists 95,000 to 150,000 clones, 75% to 85% of them singletons, with 7.5% to 9% in the top ten. The gene calls are TRBV4-1 and TRBJ1-1; possible D gene TRBD1, 5 bases. This TCR was sampled from a female donor in good health and CMV-seropositive. The sequencing input was PBMCs. The CDR3 DNA follows: TGCGCCAGCAGCCAAGTTCAGACAGAGATGAACACTGAAGCTTTCTTT. Translated, it gives CASSQVQTEMNTEAFF.